This T cell receptor beta chain was sequenced in a study of CD8 T cells in ankylosing spondylitis. General study points: Enrichment of disease-linked clones was reportedly significant in matched ankylosing spondylitis synovial fluid.

The ends were cut back, 5 bases at V and 3 bases at J, with 10 bases in the middle. The CDR3 covers 14 residues. Germline loops: CDR1 SGHNT, CDR2 YENEEA. TCRdb processed the 5' RACE reads anew with MiXCR; each CDR3 protein has one entry. Of more than 250,000 distinct CDR3 sequences listed, 11% are singletons. This clonotype was observed a few times. Its antigen is unknown. The source of this sequence is a female donor with ankylosing spondylitis or in good health (not recorded which). The chain employs TRBV11-3 and TRBJ2-2; D is possibly TRBD2 (5 bases). Sequenced sample: blood, either unsorted or a sorted T cell fraction (not recorded which). For the CDR3, the DNA is TGTGCCAGCAGCCCAACAGCGGACACCGGGGAGCTGTTTTTT. This encodes CASSPTADTGELFF.